A selection of T cell receptor beta chains follows, all from one sample in a study of glioma-infiltrating T cells. TCRdb passed the multiplex PCR reads through MiXCR, listing each CDR3 protein once. The table shows about 110,000 distinct CDR3 sequences, with under 30% occurring only once. The sequencing input was glioma tissue, nonneoplastic brain tissue, or PBMCs (not recorded which). These receptors were collected from a human donor with low-grade glioma or glioblastoma, undergoing nonglioma brain surgery, or in good health (not recorded which). The CDR3 runs from the conserved cysteine through the conserved F or W. Fields, in order: D gene, J gene, clone size, V gene, CDR3 DNA, CDR3 protein. D genes are given only for firm matches. Clone size appears in some rows only: once, few, many, or a class for an expanded clone.

>TRBD2|TRBJ2-2|.|TRBV30
TGTGCCTGGAGTGTACTTGCTAGCGGGCCCCATCTTTCGAACACCGGGGAGCTGTTTTTT
CAWSVLASGPHLSNTGELFF
>.|TRBJ2-5|many|TRBV5-1
TGCGCCAGCAGTGCAGCGATGTACCAAGAGACCCAGTACTTC
CASSAAMYQETQYF
>.|TRBJ1-3|many|TRBV27
TGTGCCAGCAGTTTAACAGGGCGCGGAAACACCATATATTTT
CASSLTGRGNTIYF
>.|TRBJ2-5|many|TRBV18
TGTGCCAGCTCATCCCGGGACAAGACCGTCCAGACCCAGTACTTC
CASSSRDKTVQTQYF
>.|TRBJ1-1|medium-sized|TRBV20-1
TGCAGTGCTGCAGGGACGGCTGAAGCTTTCTTT
CSAAGTAEAFF
>.|TRBJ1-5|once|TRBV6-5
TGTGCCAGCATGGGCAGTAGCAATGAGCCCCAGCATTTT
CASMGSSNEPQHF
>TRBD1|TRBJ1-4|.|TRBV4-2
TGTGCCAGCGGCGAGGACAGGGGGATTCTGCGAGGGGATGAAAAACTGTTTTTT
CASGEDRGILRGDEKLFF
>TRBD2|TRBJ2-1|many|TRBV5-1
TGCGCCAGCAGCTTACACGGGGGGAACTCCTACAATGAGCAGTTCTTC
CASSLHGGNSYNEQFF
>.|TRBJ1-3|many|TRBV7-9
TGTGCCAGCAGCTTATTCCAGGGTTCTGGAAACACCATATATTTT
CASSLFQGSGNTIYF
>.|TRBJ1-1|many|TRBV28
TGTGCCAGCAGCCTTATTAACACTGAAGCTTTCTTT
CASSLINTEAFF
>.|TRBJ1-2|many|TRBV29-1
TGCAGCGTTGGGGGACTTCCCCGTGGCTACACCTTC
CSVGGLPRGYTF
>TRBD2|TRBJ2-3|.|TRBV7-9
TGTGCCAGCCTGGGGGGGGCAGATACGCAGTATTTT
CASLGGADTQYF
>TRBD2|TRBJ2-7|many|TRBV7-2
TGTGCCAGCAGCTCCTTAGCGGGAGGGGAGCAGTACTTC
CASSSLAGGEQYF
>.|TRBJ1-1|many|TRBV7-2
TGTGCCAGCAGCTTATCCTTAGGTATGAACACTGAAGCTTTCTTT
CASSLSLGMNTEAFF
>.|TRBJ1-2|many|TRBV7-2
TGTGCCAGCAGCACACGGACAAGGGAATATGGCTACACCTTC
CASSTRTREYGYTF
>TRBD2|TRBJ2-3|once|TRBV6-1
TGTGACAGTCGTTGGACTAGCGGCACAGATACGCAGTATTTT
CDSRWTSGTDTQYF